This TCR beta chain was retrieved from a study of PD-L1 blockade in urothelial cancer (TCRdb year 2017). At the level of the whole study: Every patient began therapy in 2014 and was given atezolizumab 1,200 mg intravenously every 3 weeks. Durable clinical benefit was achieved by nine patients and was not achieved by 20 patients. About nine tenths of the roughly 29 patients were males with bladder-origin urothelial cancer, and about 60% of the 29 reported a prior smoking history. Somatic, immune and clinical correlates of response to PD-L1 blockade with atezolizumab in urothelial cancer were the focus of an exploratory multi-omic analysis. Blood samples were analyzed at two time points: 3 weeks after treatment start (second dose) and 6 weeks after treatment start. An ECOG performance status of 0 or 1 was recorded for the patients, and 0 to 3 prior chemotherapy regimens had been received by the patients. A median of around 150,000 T cells and approximately 83,000 unique TCRs was obtained from blood samples, and a median clonality of roughly 0.08 was observed. Twenty-nine patients had pretreatment blood TCR-seq, roughly 25 had at least one posttreatment blood collection, and roughly 25 had tumor TCR-seq. In the same patients, pretreatment tumors underwent whole exome sequencing and RNA sequencing in addition to TCR sequencing. Durable clinical benefit was defined as progression-free survival longer than 6 months, and TCR features were also tested against progression-free and overall survival. TCR sequencing covered pretreatment tumor samples and matched, serially collected peripheral blood taken before and after atezolizumab treatment.

Per the publication, the time point label means: pretreatment peripheral blood. A cohort of some 29 patients with locally advanced or metastatic urothelial carcinoma, treated at Memorial Sloan Kettering on a trial protocol, was included. Peripheral blood mononuclear cells were collected pretreatment and during treatment, with between 1 and 8 total time points obtained per patient. The Qiagen DNeasy Blood extraction kit was used to purify genomic DNA from total PBMCs and from tumor samples. PBMCs were collected pretreatment and during treatment and were isolated and stored as previously described. General conclusions and limits of the study: Small sample size (n of about 30) and many exploratory analyses mean the results are intended to be hypothesis-generating. Greater expansion of tumor-associated TCR clones in peripheral blood 3 weeks after the start of treatment was observed in patients with durable benefit (n ≈ 24, p = 0.022). A pretreatment peripheral blood TCR clonality below the median was linked to improved progression-free and overall survival.

The germline V gene sets CDR1 to SQVTM and CDR2 to ANQGSEA. The V end loses 4 bases and the J end loses 4 bases, and a stretch of 10 bases separates them. Including cysteine and phenylalanine, the CDR3 has 12 amino acids. Only CDR3 DNA is held: 36 bases, read in frame from base 1. As to this clone: Its antigen is currently not known. No much larger clone is present one base from it, and per-base qualities are unavailable.

Synthetic TCR analog templates were spiked into each PCR to estimate absolute template abundance from read counts. The immunoSEQ assay used bias-controlled V and J gene primers to amplify TCRbeta CDR3 regions from genomic DNA. Sequencing of rearranged TCRbeta segments was done at approximately 20X coverage. The original pipeline was this. Sequencing errors were corrected by clustering, and CDR3s were annotated against IMGT so that V, D and J genes could be assigned. Downstream analyses used only productive TCRbeta rearrangements, leaving out any out-of-frame or stop-codon sequences. Clonality was computed as one minus Shannon entropy normalized by the log of the number of unique productive sequences. Clones differing between time points or between blood and tumor were identified by Fisher's exact test with Benjamini-Hochberg correction at adjusted p below 0.01. TCRdb obtained this table from immuneACCESS and retained in-frame rearrangements with V and J assigned. These tables miss some clones; where compared with another copy, unresolved V genes account for less than half of the shortfall, and the remainder is unexplained. V, J and clone size are taken as reported in that table, and D and trimming were inferred from the DNA itself. Here the sample has about 38,000 clones; about 82% occur a single time. Around 15% of the sample is in the top ten clones.

Here the sequenced sample was PBMCs, taken around atezolizumab (anti-PD-L1) treatment. This receptor was identified in an elderly man with urothelial cancer. The sequence joins TRBV29-1 to TRBJ1-2; no confident D gene assignment can be made. The sequenced DNA is TGCAGCGTTGTGTTGGGAGCCTATGGCTACACCTTC. The resulting protein is CSVVLGAYGYTF.